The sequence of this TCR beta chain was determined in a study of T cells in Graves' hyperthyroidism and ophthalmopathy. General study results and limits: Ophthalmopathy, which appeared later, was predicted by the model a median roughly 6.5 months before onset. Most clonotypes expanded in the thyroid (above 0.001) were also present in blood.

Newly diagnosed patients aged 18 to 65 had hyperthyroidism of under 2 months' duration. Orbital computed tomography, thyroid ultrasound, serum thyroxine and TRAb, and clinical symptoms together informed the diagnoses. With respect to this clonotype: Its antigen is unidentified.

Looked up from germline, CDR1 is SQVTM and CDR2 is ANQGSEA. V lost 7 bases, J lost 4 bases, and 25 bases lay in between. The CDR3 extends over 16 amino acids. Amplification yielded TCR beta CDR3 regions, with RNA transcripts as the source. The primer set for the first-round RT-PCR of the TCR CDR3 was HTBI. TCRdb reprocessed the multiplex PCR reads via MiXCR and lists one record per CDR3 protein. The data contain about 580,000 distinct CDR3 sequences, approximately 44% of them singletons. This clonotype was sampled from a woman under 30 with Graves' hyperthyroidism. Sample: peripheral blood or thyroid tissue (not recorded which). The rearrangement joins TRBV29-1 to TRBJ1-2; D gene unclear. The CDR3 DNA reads TGCAGCGCCAGCAGCCAAAGATTGGAGAATCGCTATGGCTACACCTTC. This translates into CSASSQRLENRYGYTF.